This TCR beta chain was captured in a study of cytomegalovirus exposure and HLA in healthy donors. Study overall: From HLA-typed donors, an early data release held about 85 million unique TCRs.

Comments on this clone: Its antigen is not identified.

Germline CDR1 reads KGHSH; CDR2 reads LQKENI. Trimming removed 7 bases from V and 8 bases from J, with 11 bases in between. The CDR3 runs to 12 residues. Findings of the study overall: With later analysis, a missense DCLRE1C variant became linked to TCR beta V- and J-gene trimming. Reports described diagnosis of cytomegalovirus status by the classifier as highly specific and sensitive.

Primers: 60 Vbeta forward and 13 Jbeta reverse. The method was immunoSEQ multiplex PCR; TCRdb's version includes in-frame clones alone and lacks a portion of them. The sample records tens of thousands of clones, 10% being singletons. The rearrangement joins TRBV18 to TRBJ1-4; TRBD1 might be the D (5 bases). The TCR sequence derives from a man in his 60s in good health and CMV-seropositive. The sequencing sample was made of PBMCs. In DNA form, the CDR3 reads TGTGCCAGCTACAAACGGGGGGAAAAACTGTTTTTT. The encoded protein is CASYKRGEKLFF.